Following are 28 T cell receptor beta chains from one sample sequenced in a study of blood T cells in healthy people across ages. It was with a sample-barcoded 5' primer and a J-beta primer mix that a second PCR of roughly 7 to 12 cycles was run. TCRdb re-derived calls from the 5' RACE reads in MiXCR, one entry per CDR3 protein. The data show around 1,800,000 distinct CDR3 sequences, about 39% seen once. Sequencing was performed on blood. All receptors derive from a human donor in good health.

The sample holds a few counts of this clonotype. The chain employs TRBV4-1 and TRBJ2-5; 12 bases are shared with TRBD2. The germline V gene has CDR1 MGHRA and CDR2 YSYEKL. V dropped 2 bases and J dropped 5; count of bases not matched to a gene: 6. The CDR3 sequence is 16 residues long. The CDR3 region has the DNA TGCGCCAGCAGCCAACGCGGGACTAGCGGGTTGGAGACCCAGTACTTC. This gives the protein CASSQRGTSGLETQYF.

This clonotype was recorded a few times. This chain joins TRBV5-1 and TRBJ2-3; tentative D call: TRBD2 (5 bases). Germline V gene sequence: CDR1 SGHRS, CDR2 YFSETQ. CDR3 length equals 14 residues. V lost 1 base to trimming and J lost 8 bases, with 14 bases between them. The CDR3, as DNA: TGCGCCAGCAGCTTGTTCTCCGCCGGAGGTACGCAGTATTTT. Its protein is CASSLFSAGGTQYF.

This clonotype was seen a handful of times. The germline gene is not matched at one end of the junction; a read error may be the cause. CDR3 protein: CASSLGRGNGQFF. CDR3 nucleotide sequence: TGTGCCAGCAGTTTAGGACGCGGGAATGGGCAGTTCTTC. This rearrangement joins TRBV7-9 to TRBJ2-1; D might be TRBD2 (6 bases). The CDR3 runs 13 residues. The germline gives CDR1 SEHNR, CDR2 FQNEAQ (reference sequence).

The genes are TRBV4-3 and TRBJ2-3; D not resolved. The CDR3 spans 15 residues. Germline V gene data show CDR1 as LGHNA and CDR2 as YSLEER. V was pared by 0 bases and J by 6 bases, with 13 bases between. The DNA for the CDR3 is TGCGCCAGCAGCCAAGATCCAGCCCAAGGGGATACGCAGTATTTT. As protein: CASSQDPAQGDTQYF.

This clonotype was counted only a few times. The chain has TRBV5-1 and TRBJ1-1; no firm D call. CDR3 length: 17 amino acids. Between the trimmed V and J ends, which lost 0 bases and 0 bases, there was a span of 15 bases. In germline, CDR1 is SGHRS, CDR2 YFSETQ. CDR3 in DNA: TGCGCCAGCAGCTTGGTTTTTTCGGAGAAGCTGAACACTGAAGCTTTCTTT. Translating it yields CASSLVFSEKLNTEAFF.

This clonotype was seen a few times. The V and J genes are TRBV12-3 or TRBV12-4 and TRBJ2-2; D remains unclear. The CDR3 is made up of 12 amino acids. V shed 7 bases and J shed 6 bases, with 9 bases lying between them. The CDR3 nucleotides read TGTGCCAGCACCACTCAGGCCGGGGAGCTGTTTTTT. Translated: CASTTQAGELFF.

This clonotype occurred a few times. The chain uses TRBV27 and TRBJ1-1; 9 bases are a match to TRBD1. J was trimmed by 3 bases and V by 0 bases; bases with no gene match: 14. This CDR3 spans 19 amino acids. CDR1 and CDR2 from the germline V gene are MNHEY and SMNVEV (reference sequence). The CDR3 coding sequence is TGTGCCAGCAGTTTATCGGCTTTCGGACAGGGGTATAGGGACACTGAAGCTTTCTTT. It translates to CASSLSAFGQGYRDTEAFF.

V usage is TRBV7-2 and J usage is TRBJ1-2; 9 nucleotides agree with TRBD1. The trim removed 4 bases at V and 2 bases at J, leaving 11 bases unmatched. The germline V gene encodes CDR1 SGHTA and CDR2 FQGNSA. The CDR3 runs to 17 residues. This CDR3 is CASSSALGQGGNYGYTF. CDR3 nucleotide sequence: TGTGCCAGCAGCTCAGCCCTGGGACAGGGAGGGAACTATGGCTACACCTTC.

This clonotype has a handful of counts. V is TRBV7-3 and J is TRBJ1-2; D is unclear. The CDR3 is 14 residues long. Trimming cost V 4 bases and J 1 base, with 10 bases left between them. CDR1 is SGHTA and CDR2 is FQGTGA in the germline V gene. The CDR3, as DNA: TGTGCCAGCAGCTGGGATGGAGATAACTATGGCTACACCTTC. This codes for CASSWDGDNYGYTF.

The chain is built from TRBV29-1 and TRBJ2-5; D gene ambiguous. The germline CDR1 and CDR2 sequences are SQVTM and ANQGSEA. The CDR3 has 13 residues. The V and J ends lost 2 bases and 0 bases respectively, with 7 bases between them. The CDR3 loop reads CSVEWQYQETQYF. The CDR3 DNA is TGCAGCGTTGAATGGCAGTACCAAGAGACCCAGTACTTC.

This clonotype came up a few times. The rearrangement uses TRBV12-3 or TRBV12-4 and TRBJ2-1; 7 bases match TRBD2. The CDR3 is 15 amino acids. The junction had 13 bases not matched to a gene; V was cut back by 6 bases and J by 8 bases. The CDR3 protein is CASSSRWTSGDEQFF. Written as DNA, the CDR3 is TGTGCCAGCAGCTCCCGTTGGACTAGTGGCGATGAGCAGTTCTTC.

This clonotype was seen more than once but under ten times. The rearrangement joins TRBV7-9 to TRBJ1-2, with 7 bases lining up with TRBD1. Per germline, CDR1 SEHNR and CDR2 FQNEAQ (reference sequence). V trimming: 5 bases; J trimming: 7 bases; junction bases outside the gene matches: 10. There are 14 residues in the CDR3. The CDR3 nucleotides are TGTGCCAGCAGCGAAACAGGGGAAATGAGTGGCTACACCTTC. Its protein product is CASSETGEMSGYTF.

This clonotype was seen only a few times. The chain recombines TRBV24-1 with TRBJ2-1; D is unresolved. The germline V and J ends were trimmed by 1 base and 3 bases, with 6 bases remaining between them. In germline, CDR1 is KGHDR, CDR2 SFDVKD. CDR3 length: 14 residues. CDR3 amino acids: CATSDFGSYNEQFF. In DNA, the CDR3 is TGTGCCACCAGTGATTTCGGCAGCTACAATGAGCAGTTCTTC.

The V gene is TRBV5-5, the J gene TRBJ2-1; tentatively, D is TRBD2 (6 bases). Germline lookup yields CDR1 SGHKS and CDR2 YYEKEE (reference sequence). V lost 2 bases, J lost 0 bases, and 15 bases lay in between. The length of the CDR3 is 17 residues. The CDR3 coding sequence is TGTGCCAGCAGCTTTTATGGCGGGGCGAGCTCCTACAATGAGCAGTTCTTC. Protein sequence: CASSFYGGASSYNEQFF.

This clonotype was seen only a few times. The rearrangement joins TRBV4-3 to TRBJ1-6, with TRBD1 as a possible D gene (5 bases). This CDR3 is built from 14 residues. The ends were cut back, 4 bases at V and 5 bases at J, with 9 bases in the middle. The germline gives CDR1 LGHNA, CDR2 YSLEER. CDR3 coding DNA: TGCGCCAGCAGCCGGGACGACCATAATTCACCCCTCCACTTT. Translated, it gives CASSRDDHNSPLHF.

The rearrangement links TRBV12-5 to TRBJ1-4; D gene uncertain. CDR1 and CDR2 (germline): LGHNT, FRNRAP. The length of the CDR3 is 15 residues. Trimming stripped 3 bases from V and 0 bases from J, with 8 bases between. The CDR3 DNA is TGTGCTAGTGGTTTCTCTATAACAACTAATGAAAAACTGTTTTTT. Translation: CASGFSITTNEKLFF.

This clonotype was picked up a small number of times. The V call is TRBV10-3, the J call TRBJ2-1, with TRBD2 as a possible D gene (6 bases). The CDR3 is 14 residues long. CDR1 and CDR2 (germline): ENHRY, SYGVKD. The V end lost 0 bases, the J end lost 8 bases, and 11 bases lay between the germline ends. CDR3 DNA: TGTGCCATCAGTGAGTCAACTAGCTCATATGAGCAGTTCTTC. Encoded protein: CAISESTSSYEQFF.

This sequence joins TRBV6-2 or TRBV6-3 and TRBJ1-6; 8 positions agree with TRBD1. Unmatched junction bases numbered 14, after V lost 2 bases and J lost 5 bases. The germline V gene has CDR1 MNHEY and CDR2 SVGEGT. This CDR3 region has 19 residues. The CDR3, as DNA: TGTGCCAGCAGTTACGAGACAGGGGTAACATTGATTGATAATTCACCCCTCCACTTT. Its protein product is CASSYETGVTLIDNSPLHF.

The V and J genes are TRBV19 and TRBJ1-2, with a weak D call TRBD1 (6 bases). V lost 3 bases to trimming and J lost 4 bases, with 21 bases between them. Germline CDR1 LNHDA, CDR2 SQIVND (reference sequence). The CDR3 contains 17 residues. The CDR3 sequence: CASSIQIQGFDGYGYTF. CDR3 in DNA: TGTGCCAGTAGTATCCAAATACAGGGCTTCGATGGCTATGGCTACACCTTC.

This clonotype has more than one count but fewer than ten. The chain joins TRBV4-1 to TRBJ1-2, with 7 bases identical to TRBD1. The junction had 9 bases not matched to a gene; V was cut back by 4 bases and J by 7 bases. This CDR3 is 14 amino acids long. Germline-derived CDR1 and CDR2 are MGHRA and YSYEKL. The CDR3 bases are TGCGCCAGCAGCCGGTCTGCGGGACAGTCTGGCTACACCTTC. This gives the protein CASSRSAGQSGYTF.

The sample holds a few counts of this clonotype. The V and J genes are TRBV7-3 and TRBJ1-2; weak D call: TRBD1 (5 bases). CDR1 and CDR2 from the germline V gene are SGHTA and FQGTGA. Trimming took off 4 bases at V and 7 bases at J, with 22 bases between the two ends. This CDR3 has 16 amino acids. The CDR3 loop reads CASSSNPGAEVGGYTF. The CDR3 region has the DNA TGTGCCAGCAGCTCCAACCCCGGGGCCGAAGTTGGTGGCTACACCTTC.

This chain links TRBV7-9 with TRBJ2-7, with unresolved D. The V end lost 5 bases, the J end lost 0 bases, and 11 bases lay between the germline ends. The CDR3 has 14 residues. Germline-derived CDR1 and CDR2 are SEHNR and FQNEAQ (reference sequence). CDR3 sequence reads: CASSEWATSYEQYF. The CDR3 DNA follows: TGTGCCAGCAGCGAGTGGGCCACCTCCTACGAGCAGTACTTC.

This clonotype has just a few counts. The V call is TRBV28, the J call TRBJ2-5, with 10 bases identical to TRBD2. This CDR3 is built from 14 residues. Unmatched junction bases numbered 4, after V lost 5 bases and J lost 4 bases. In germline, CDR1 is MDHEN, CDR2 SYDVKM. In nucleotides, the CDR3 is TGTGCCAGCAGTAGCGGGGGGGTAGTAGAGACCCAGTACTTC. Translated, it gives CASSSGGVVETQYF.

The count of this clonotype is one. V and J are TRBV7-2 and TRBJ2-3, with D uncertain. Germline V CDR1 and CDR2: SGHTA, FQGNSA. Trimming removed 1 base from V and 3 bases from J, with 11 bases in between. The CDR3 sequence is 15 residues long. CDR3 nucleotides: TGTGCCAGCAGCTTAGTCGCGGTCAATACAGATACGCAGTATTTT. It translates to CASSLVAVNTDTQYF.

The rearrangement uses TRBV20-1 and TRBJ1-2; 8 bases are shared with TRBD1. CDR3 length equals 16 residues. The germline gives CDR1 DFQATT, CDR2 SNEGSKA (reference sequence). V lost 0 bases, J lost 4 bases, and 10 bases stayed unmatched. This chain's CDR3 is CSAREWRPGGGYGYTF. In DNA, the CDR3 is TGCAGTGCTAGAGAATGGCGGCCAGGGGGCGGCTATGGCTACACCTTC.

The genes are TRBV4-3 and TRBJ2-1; no clear D gene. This CDR3 spans 17 amino acids. Germline assignment: CDR1 LGHNA and CDR2 YSLEER. V lost 0 bases to trimming and J lost 0 bases, with 12 bases between them. The CDR3 sequence is CASSQDLVRSSYNEQFF. Here the CDR3 DNA reads TGCGCCAGCAGCCAAGACCTCGTGAGAAGCTCCTACAATGAGCAGTTCTTC.

This clonotype was seen a handful of times. The chain uses TRBV7-2 and TRBJ1-1, with D unclear. V lost 1 base and J 1 base, leaving 7 bases between the germline ends. Per the germline V gene, CDR1 is SGHTA and CDR2 is FQGNSA. CDR3 size: 14 residues. DNA for the CDR3: TGTGCCAGCAGCTTAGTAGTCGAGAACACTGAAGCTTTCTTT. As protein: CASSLVVENTEAFF.

The chain is built from TRBV6-5 and TRBJ2-5; 8 bases align to TRBD2. Per germline, CDR1 MNHEY and CDR2 SVGAGI. The V gene end was trimmed by 3 bases and the J gene end by 0 bases; junction bases not matched to a gene: 6. CDR3 length: 16 amino acids. CDR3 bases: TGTGCCAGCAGTTATCGCTTCGGGGGGGACCAAGAGACCCAGTACTTC. The encoded protein is CASSYRFGGDQETQYF.